These 20 T cell receptor beta chains were sequenced from one sample in a study of beta chain features in type 1 diabetes. Sequenced material consisted of expressed TCRB transcripts (all of the isolated RNA was reverse transcribed). Sequenced by immunoSEQ multiplex PCR; TCRdb stores in-frame clones only, minus some. The sample records approximately 160,000 clones, 8.1% being singletons. Specimen: central memory CD4+ T cells from blood. The source of these receptors is a man younger than 35 in good health.

The rearrangement joins TRBV7-2 to TRBJ2-3; 7 bases are shared with TRBD1. The V gene end was trimmed by 5 bases and the J gene end by 3 bases; junction bases not matched to a gene: 8. CDR1 is SGHTA and CDR2 is FQGNSA in the germline V gene. This CDR3 comprises 15 residues. Here the CDR3 DNA reads TGTGCCAGCAGCCCCGACAGGGTCGTAACAGATACGCAGTATTTT. This translates into CASSPDRVVTDTQYF.

The rearrangement uses TRBV30 and TRBJ1-2; D possibly corresponds to TRBD1 (5 bases). V dropped 1 base and J dropped 2 bases, with 5 bases sitting between them. Germline CDR1 is GTSNPN and CDR2 is SVGIG (reference sequence). The CDR3 spans 12 residues. DNA for the CDR3: TGTGCCTGGAGTGAGGGGAACTATGGCTACACCTTC. This sequence encodes CAWSEGNYGYTF.

This clone was seen a handful of times. V and J are TRBV7-9 and TRBJ1-6; 8 bases line up with TRBD1. This CDR3 comprises 16 residues. Looked up from germline, CDR1 is SEHNR and CDR2 is FQNEAQ (reference sequence). Unmatched junction bases numbered 7, after V lost 1 base and J lost 8 bases. The CDR3 reads CASSLGQGALDSPLHF. CDR3 nucleotides: TGTGCCAGCAGCTTAGGGCAGGGGGCTTTGGATTCACCCCTCCACTTT.

This clone came up a few times. The V call is TRBV11-2, the J call TRBJ2-5; D gene ambiguous. The CDR3 sequence is 13 residues long. Germline values: CDR1 SGHAT, CDR2 FQNNGV. V dropped 2 bases and J dropped 3 bases, with 7 bases sitting between them. The CDR3 loop is CASSLFVEETQYF. CDR3 DNA sequence: TGTGCCAGCAGCTTATTTGTAGAAGAGACCCAGTACTTC.

This chain uses TRBV6-5 with TRBJ1-2; no firm D call. The germline V gene encodes CDR1 MNHEY and CDR2 SVGAGI. This CDR3 comprises 16 residues. V gave up 1 base and J gave up 4 bases, with 16 bases separating them. The CDR3 region is CASSYFRPRSGYGYTF. The CDR3 bases are TGTGCCAGCAGTTACTTCAGACCCAGATCAGGCTATGGCTACACCTTC.

This chain uses TRBV5-1 with TRBJ2-7; no firm D call. Germline CDR1 and CDR2: SGHRS and YFSETQ. CDR3 length: 14 residues. The germline V and J ends were trimmed by 4 bases and 4 bases, with 15 bases remaining between them. For the CDR3, the DNA is TGCGCCAGCAGCCTAGACGGCGGCGGTTACGAGCAGTACTTC. It encodes CASSLDGGGYEQYF.

This clone was observed a few times. V and J are TRBV7-3 and TRBJ1-2, with unresolved D. The germline CDR1 and CDR2 sequences are SGHTA and FQGTGA. The CDR3 is made up of 13 amino acids. The germline V and J ends were trimmed by 1 base and 8 bases, with 11 bases remaining between them. The DNA of the CDR3 is TGTGCCAGCAGCTTAAGCGTGGGCGACGGCTACACCTTC. It translates to CASSLSVGDGYTF.

This clone appeared many times. The chain joins TRBV4-3 to TRBJ2-7; 9 bases agree with TRBD2. The CDR3 is 20 residues long. V dropped 1 base and J dropped 3; count of bases not matched to a gene: 19. CDR1 and CDR2 from the germline V gene are LGHNA and YSLEER. The CDR3 bases are TGCGCCAGCAGCCAAGCTTGGTTAGCGGGGGCCTCAGCACTAAACTACGAGCAGTACTTC. Its protein is CASSQAWLAGASALNYEQYF.

The V and J genes are TRBV5-1 and TRBJ2-6, with no clear D. Trimming removed 1 base at V and 1 base at J, with 6 bases between. CDR3 length: 15 residues. Germline V gene sequence: CDR1 SGHRS, CDR2 YFSETQ. CDR3 sequence (DNA): TGCGCCAGCAGCTTGTTAGCTTCTGGGGCCAACGTCCTGACTTTC. It codes for CASSLLASGANVLTF.

This clone was counted at least ten times. The chain is built from TRBV7-7 and TRBJ2-5; D possibly corresponds to TRBD1 (7 bases). The germline V gene has CDR1 SSHAT and CDR2 FNYEAQ (reference sequence). The V end was cut by 5 bases, the J end by 1 base, with 11 bases between. The CDR3 loop spans 14 amino acids. The CDR3 nucleotides are TGTGCCAGCAGCCCAGGGGGGATCCAAGAGACCCAGTACTTC. Protein product: CASSPGGIQETQYF.

This chain joins TRBV7-2 and TRBJ1-5; D may be TRBD1 (5 bases). The CDR3 contains 15 residues. Germline CDR1 SGHTA, CDR2 FQGNSA. The V gene lost 5 bases and the J gene lost 1 base, with 12 bases spanning the gap. CDR3 in DNA: TGTGCCAGCAGCCCGGACCCAGGGAGCAATCAGCCCCAGCATTTT. It codes for CASSPDPGSNQPQHF. Using reference TRBV7-2 and TRBJ1-5 for the parts outside the CDR3, the full variable domain is GAGVSQSPSNKVTEKGKDVELRCDPISGHTALYWYRQSLGQGLEFLIYFQGNSAPDKSGLPSDRFSAERTGGSVSTLTIQRTQQEDSAVYLCASSPDPGSNQPQHFGDGTRLSIL.

This clone showed up just a few times. This rearrangement joins TRBV5-1 to TRBJ2-1; TRBD2 aligns across 9 bases. The CDR3 covers 15 residues. Looked up from germline, CDR1 is SGHRS and CDR2 is YFSETQ. V lost 5 bases and J lost 3; bases outside the gene matches: 6. The CDR3 DNA reads TGCGCCAGCAGGATTAGCGGGAGTATCTACAATGAGCAGTTCTTC. This encodes CASRISGSIYNEQFF.

The gene calls are TRBV28 and TRBJ2-3; 8 positions agree with TRBD1. The V gene's germline CDR1 is MDHEN and CDR2 SYDVKM. With V trimmed by 5 bases and J by 4 bases, 8 bases remained unmatched. CDR3 size: 15 residues. The CDR3 loop reads CASSTRTGLPDTQYF. CDR3 bases: TGTGCCAGCAGTACCAGGACAGGGCTCCCAGATACGCAGTATTTT.

There are a few counts of this clone. The gene calls are TRBV27 and TRBJ1-5; TRBD1 aligns across 10 bases. The CDR3 length is 18 residues. J was trimmed by 0 bases and V by 4 bases; bases with no gene match: 9. Per germline, CDR1 MNHEY and CDR2 SMNVEV (reference sequence). The CDR3 loop reads CASSSRQGAGFSNQPQHF. The CDR3 coding sequence is TGTGCCAGCAGTTCCAGACAGGGGGCCGGTTTTAGCAATCAGCCCCAGCATTTT.

This clone was found a few times. This chain joins TRBV7-2 and TRBJ1-2, with 8 bases lining up with TRBD1. This CDR3 comprises 15 residues. The trim removed 6 bases at V and 7 bases at J, leaving 13 bases unmatched. CDR1 is SGHTA and CDR2 is FQGNSA in the germline V gene. The CDR3 spells CASRPDRAGGGGYTF. The DNA of the CDR3 is TGTGCCAGCAGACCGGACAGGGCCGGGGGAGGTGGCTACACCTTC. Together with reference TRBV7-2 and TRBJ1-2, the CDR3 gives the full variable domain: GAGVSQSPSNKVTEKGKDVELRCDPISGHTALYWYRQSLGQGLEFLIYFQGNSAPDKSGLPSDRFSAERTGGSVSTLTIQRTQQEDSAVYLCASRPDRAGGGGYTFGSGTRLTVV.

V gene TRBV5-6 combines with J gene TRBJ1-1, with TRBD1 matching 7 bases. CDR3 length: 17 amino acids. V dropped 0 bases and J dropped 1; count of bases not matched to a gene: 9. Germline V gene data show CDR1 as SGHDT and CDR2 as YYEEEE. CDR3: CASSLGPGQAGNTEAFF. As DNA, the CDR3 is TGTGCCAGCAGCTTGGGACCAGGACAGGCGGGGAACACTGAAGCTTTCTTT. The full variable domain, its missing parts supplied by reference TRBV5-6 and TRBJ1-1, is DAGVTQSPTHLIKTRGQQVTLRCSPKSGHDTVSWYQQALGQGPQFIFQYYEEEERQRGNFPDRFSGHQFPNYSSELNVNALLLGDSALYLCASSLGPGQAGNTEAFFGQGTRLTVV.

The V call is TRBV7-8, the J call TRBJ1-3; weak D call: TRBD1 (5 bases). The V and J ends lost 5 bases and 0 bases respectively, with 17 bases between them. Per the germline V gene, CDR1 is SGHVS and CDR2 is FQNEAQ. This CDR3 is 17 amino acids long. CDR3 bases: TGTGCCAGCAGCCTCTGGGGTCCGGGGGGCTCTGGAAACACCATATATTTT. Protein sequence: CASSLWGPGGSGNTIYF.

About this clone itself: The sample carries other DNA sequences with the same CDR3. The rearrangement uses TRBV2 and TRBJ2-1; 9 nucleotides align to TRBD2. Germline assignment: CDR1 SNHLY and CDR2 FYNNEI. After removal of 1 base from V and 3 bases from J, the junction contained 4 bases not matched to a gene. The CDR3 is 16 amino acids. CDR3 coding DNA: TGTGCCAGCAGTGAAGTGAGACTAGCGGTCTACAATGAGCAGTTCTTC. Translation: CASSEVRLAVYNEQFF.

This clone has just a few counts. The chain couples TRBV5-1 to TRBJ2-2, with TRBD1 matching 11 bases. Germline lookup yields CDR1 SGHRS and CDR2 YFSETQ. CDR3 length: 15 amino acids. V lost 4 bases, J lost 5 bases, and 4 bases stayed unmatched. The CDR3 nucleotides are TGCGCCAGCAGCCTCGGACAGGGGGCTACCGGGGAGCTGTTTTTT. Protein: CASSLGQGATGELFF.

This clone was picked up many times. This chain uses TRBV5-1 with TRBJ2-7, with TRBD1 matching 8 bases. The CDR3 is 15 amino acids. Germline V gene sequence: CDR1 SGHRS, CDR2 YFSETQ. The J segment lost 4 bases and the V segment lost 4 bases, leaving 10 bases of the junction unmatched. CDR3: CASSPNGQGGYEQYF. CDR3 bases: TGCGCCAGCAGCCCGAACGGACAGGGAGGTTACGAGCAGTACTTC.